This T cell receptor beta chain is from a study of cytomegalovirus exposure and HLA in healthy donors. Study-wide findings and caveats: In vitro confirmation showed three CMV-associated chains to be CMV antigen specific. For cytomegalovirus status, the classifier reportedly gave diagnoses with high specificity and sensitivity.

To note about this clone: Its antigen remains unknown.

CDR1 is LGHNA, CDR2 YNFKEQ, per germline. The CDR3 loop spans 15 amino acids. The J segment lost 3 bases and the V segment lost 4 bases, leaving 9 bases of the junction unmatched. The method was immunoSEQ multiplex PCR; TCRdb's version includes in-frame clones alone and lacks a portion of them. The data show 280,000 or so clones, with 85% to 90% seen just once and about 0.85% held by the top ten. The rearrangement joins TRBV4-2 to TRBJ2-7; 7 bases agree with TRBD2. Source material: PBMCs. The receptor's source is a woman aged 18 to 35 in good health and CMV-seronegative. Here the CDR3 reads CASSLSGRENYEQYF. For the CDR3, the DNA is TGTGCCAGCAGCCTCTCCGGGCGGGAGAACTACGAGCAGTACTTC.